The 4 T cell receptor beta chains presented below share a single source sample, sequenced in a study of post-analysis software for immune sequencing data. Study-wide points: The five TRBV segments detected at higher frequency in patients than in controls included TRBV5-6, TRBV5-1 and TRBV20-1.

Tagging with unique molecular identifiers was a feature of the TCR beta cDNA libraries. One entry per CDR3 protein results from TCRdb running MiXCR on the PCR reads. Of roughly 410,000 distinct CDR3 sequences in the sample, roughly 30% are singletons; the top ten hold over 10%. No antigen has been assigned to these receptors. Sequencing used blood. The receptors were gathered from a girl aged 5-17 years with multiple sclerosis.

This chain connects TRBV7-8 to TRBJ2-1, with D perhaps TRBD1 or TRBD2 (6 bases each). The V and J ends lost 5 bases and 8 bases respectively, with 19 bases between them. The germline V gene has CDR1 SGHVS and CDR2 FQNEAQ. This CDR3 is 15 amino acids long. CDR3 loop: CASSPLGGEWDEQFF. DNA for the CDR3: TGTGCCAGCAGCCCTCTCGGGGGCGAATGGGATGAGCAGTTCTTC. The entire variable domain, with the rest obtained from reference TRBV7-8 and TRBJ2-1, is as follows: GAGVSQSPRYKVAKRGQDVALRCDPISGHVSLFWYQQALGQGPEFLTYFQNEAQLDKSGLPSDRFFAERPEGSVSTLKIQRTQQEDSAVYLCASSPLGGEWDEQFFGPGTRLTVL.

This clonotype has only a few counts. The chain uses TRBV4-1 and TRBJ2-3; 7 bases are shared with TRBD1. V lost 2 bases, J lost 2 bases, and 4 bases stayed unmatched. CDR1 MGHRA and CDR2 YSYEKL come from the germline V gene. The CDR3 extends over 15 amino acids. CDR3 DNA: TGCGCCAGCAGCCAAAACAGGGGAGACACAGATACGCAGTATTTT. Translation gives CASSQNRGDTDTQYF.

Only a few counts were recorded for this clonotype. The chain uses TRBV5-1 and TRBJ1-1; D is possibly TRBD1 (6 bases). Germline assignment: CDR1 SGHRS and CDR2 YFSETQ. The CDR3 runs to 15 residues. With 1 base removed from V and 6 bases from J, the gap between germline ends came to 16 bases. The CDR3 DNA reads TGCGCCAGCAGCTTGTACTTAGGGGGAACTCCTGAAGCTTTCTTT. It yields the protein CASSLYLGGTPEAFF.

The chain is built from TRBV12-3 or TRBV12-4 and TRBJ2-3; TRBD2 matches at 12 bases. V dropped 10 bases and J dropped 0; count of bases not matched to a gene: 26. The CDR3 consists of 22 residues. CDR3 in amino acids: CAIGAPDRGSGLAGPSTDTQYF. The CDR3 DNA reads as TGTGCCATAGGGGCCCCGGACAGGGGGTCGGGACTAGCGGGTCCTAGCACAGATACGCAGTATTTT.